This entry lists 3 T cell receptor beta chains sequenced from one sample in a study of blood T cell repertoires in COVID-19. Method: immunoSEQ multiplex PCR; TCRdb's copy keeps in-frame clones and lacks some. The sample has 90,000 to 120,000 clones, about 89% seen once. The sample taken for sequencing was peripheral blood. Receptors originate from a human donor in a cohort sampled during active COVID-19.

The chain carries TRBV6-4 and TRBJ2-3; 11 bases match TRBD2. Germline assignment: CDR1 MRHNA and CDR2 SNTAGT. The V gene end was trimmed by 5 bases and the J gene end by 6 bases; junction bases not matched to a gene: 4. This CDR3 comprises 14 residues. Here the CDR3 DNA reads TGTGCCAGCAGTTTAGCGGGGGGGCACGATACGCAGTATTTT. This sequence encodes CASSLAGGHDTQYF.

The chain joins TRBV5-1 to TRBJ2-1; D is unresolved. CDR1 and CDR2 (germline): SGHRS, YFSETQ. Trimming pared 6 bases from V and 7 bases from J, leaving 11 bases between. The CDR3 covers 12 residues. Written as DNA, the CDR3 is TGCGCCAGCATGGAAGGCAGGAATGAGCAGTTCTTC. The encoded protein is CASMEGRNEQFF.

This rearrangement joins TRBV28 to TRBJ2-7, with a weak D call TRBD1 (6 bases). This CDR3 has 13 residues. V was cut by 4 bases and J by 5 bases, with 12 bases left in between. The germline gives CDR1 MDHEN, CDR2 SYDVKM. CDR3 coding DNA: TGTGCCAGCAGTTCCACAGGGCTCAACGAGCAGTACTTC. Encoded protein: CASSSTGLNEQYF.